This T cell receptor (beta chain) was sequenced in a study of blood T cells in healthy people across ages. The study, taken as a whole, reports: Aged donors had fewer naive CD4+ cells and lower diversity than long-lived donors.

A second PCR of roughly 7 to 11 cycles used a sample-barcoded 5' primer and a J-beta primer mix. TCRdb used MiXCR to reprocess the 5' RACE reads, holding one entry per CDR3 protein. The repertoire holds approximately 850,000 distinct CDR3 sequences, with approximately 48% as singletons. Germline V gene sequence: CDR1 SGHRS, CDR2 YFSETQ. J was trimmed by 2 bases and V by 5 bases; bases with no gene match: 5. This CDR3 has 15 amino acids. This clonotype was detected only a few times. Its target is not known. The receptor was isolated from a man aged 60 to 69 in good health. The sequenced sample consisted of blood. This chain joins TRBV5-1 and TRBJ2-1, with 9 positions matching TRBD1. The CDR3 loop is CASRGGQGPYNEQFF. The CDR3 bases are TGCGCCAGCAGAGGGGGACAGGGCCCCTACAATGAGCAGTTCTTC.